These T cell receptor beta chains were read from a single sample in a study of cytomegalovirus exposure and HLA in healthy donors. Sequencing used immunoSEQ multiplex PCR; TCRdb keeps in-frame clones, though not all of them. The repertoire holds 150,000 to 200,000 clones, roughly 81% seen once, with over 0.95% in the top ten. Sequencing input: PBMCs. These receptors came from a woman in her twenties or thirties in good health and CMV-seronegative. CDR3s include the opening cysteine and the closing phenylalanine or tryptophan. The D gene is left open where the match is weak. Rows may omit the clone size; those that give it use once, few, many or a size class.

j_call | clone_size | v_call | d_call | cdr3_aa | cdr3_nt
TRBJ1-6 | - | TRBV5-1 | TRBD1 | CASSIGQAYNSPLHF | TGCGCCAGCAGCATTGGACAGGCTTATAATTCACCCCTCCACTTT
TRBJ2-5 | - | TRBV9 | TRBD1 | CASTGGRGGQETQYF | TGTGCCAGCACAGGGGGCAGGGGAGGACAAGAGACCCAGTACTTC
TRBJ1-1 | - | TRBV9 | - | CASSQRAMNTEAFF | TGTGCCAGCAGCCAAAGAGCAATGAACACTGAAGCTTTCTTT
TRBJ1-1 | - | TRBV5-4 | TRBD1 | CASSPKTGVGTEAFF | TGTGCCAGCAGCCCGAAAACAGGGGTAGGCACTGAAGCTTTCTTT
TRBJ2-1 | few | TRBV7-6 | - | CASSLTGVANEQFF | TGTGCCAGCAGCTTGACCGGGGTAGCCAATGAGCAGTTCTTC
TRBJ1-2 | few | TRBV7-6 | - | CASSPGGGQGRFGYTF | TGTGCCAGCAGCCCAGGTGGTGGGCAGGGAAGGTTTGGCTACACCTTC
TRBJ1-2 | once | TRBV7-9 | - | CASSFLEGYGYTF | TGTGCCAGCAGCTTTTTGGAGGGCTATGGCTACACCTTC
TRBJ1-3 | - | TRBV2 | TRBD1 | CASSQGQVTGNTIYF | TGTGCCAGCAGCCAAGGACAGGTCACTGGAAACACCATATATTTT
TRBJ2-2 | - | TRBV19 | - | CASSIQNRVGGELFF | TGTGCCAGTAGTATCCAGAACAGGGTTGGCGGGGAGCTGTTTTTT
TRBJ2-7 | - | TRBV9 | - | CASSVEPTAPLNYEQYF | TGTGCCAGCAGCGTAGAGCCGACAGCCCCTCTAAACTACGAGCAGTACTTC
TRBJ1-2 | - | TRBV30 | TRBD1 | CARARGADYGYTF | TGTGCCCGGGCCAGGGGGGCTGACTATGGCTACACCTTC
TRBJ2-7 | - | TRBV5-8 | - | CASSLFGTGEEEQYF | TGTGCCAGCAGCTTGTTTGGGACTGGGGAGGAGGAGCAGTACTTC
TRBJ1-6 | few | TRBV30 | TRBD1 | CAWSVGAGGSPLHF | TGTGCCTGGAGTGTCGGGGCAGGGGGATCACCCCTCCACTTT
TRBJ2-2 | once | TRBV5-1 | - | CASSQGESGELFF | TGCGCCAGCAGCCAAGGGGAATCCGGGGAGCTGTTTTTT